Listed below are T cell receptor beta chains from one sample, sequenced in a study of shared clonotypes between healthy human individuals. Profiling relied on immunoSEQ multiplex PCR, and the TCRdb table lists in-frame clones only, not all of them. The repertoire holds hundreds of thousands of clones, with about 96% as singletons. Sequencing was carried out using naive CD8+ T cells sorted from blood. These receptors were collected from a woman aged 25 to 39 in good health. CDR3s include the opening cysteine and the closing phenylalanine or tryptophan. D genes are given only for firm matches. The size entry is marked missing in some rows and otherwise reads once, few, many or a size class.

V gene: TRBV28
clone size: -
D gene: -
J gene: TRBJ2-7
CDR3 protein: CASSLRATTTYYEQYF
CDR3 DNA: TGTGCCAGCAGTTTGAGGGCTACCACGACATACTACGAGCAGTACTTC

V gene: TRBV7-8
clone size: -
D gene: TRBD1
J gene: TRBJ1-2
CDR3 protein: CASSLPDSRDRGFYGYTF
CDR3 DNA: TGTGCCAGCAGCTTACCAGACTCCCGGGACAGGGGCTTCTATGGCTACACCTTC

V gene: TRBV9
clone size: -
D gene: -
J gene: TRBJ1-5
CDR3 protein: CASSPGVGQPQHF
CDR3 DNA: TGTGCCAGCAGTCCAGGGGTTGGCCAGCCCCAGCATTTT

V gene: TRBV27
clone size: -
D gene: -
J gene: TRBJ2-5
CDR3 protein: CASGLLTDEETQYF
CDR3 DNA: TGTGCCAGCGGTCTTCTGACAGATGAAGAGACCCAGTACTTC

V gene: TRBV13
clone size: -
D gene: -
J gene: TRBJ1-1
CDR3 protein: CASTNAPNTEAFF
CDR3 DNA: TGTGCCAGCACCAACGCCCCGAACACTGAAGCTTTCTTT

V gene: TRBV9
clone size: once
D gene: -
J gene: TRBJ2-1
CDR3 protein: CASSPPGGYEQFF
CDR3 DNA: TGTGCCAGCAGCCCCCCGGGGGGCTATGAGCAGTTCTTC

V gene: TRBV19
clone size: once
D gene: -
J gene: TRBJ2-7
CDR3 protein: CASSFSPTPSYEQYF
CDR3 DNA: TGTGCCAGTAGTTTTAGCCCTACCCCTTCCTACGAGCAGTACTTC

V gene: TRBV5-1
clone size: -
D gene: -
J gene: TRBJ2-5
CDR3 protein: CASSWAWLRGETQYF
CDR3 DNA: TGCGCCAGCAGTTGGGCCTGGTTGAGAGGGGAGACCCAGTACTTC

V gene: TRBV2
clone size: -
D gene: TRBD2
J gene: TRBJ2-7
CDR3 protein: CASRSTSLIYEQYF
CDR3 DNA: TGTGCCAGCAGGTCGACTAGCTTAATCTACGAGCAGTACTTC

V gene: TRBV7-4
clone size: -
D gene: -
J gene: TRBJ2-7
CDR3 protein: CASSFSTHEQYF
CDR3 DNA: TGTGCCAGCAGCTTCTCCACCCACGAGCAGTACTTC

V gene: TRBV9
clone size: -
D gene: TRBD2
J gene: TRBJ2-1
CDR3 protein: CASSAGLAEYNEQFF
CDR3 DNA: TGTGCCAGCAGCGCGGGACTAGCGGAGTACAATGAGCAGTTCTTC

V gene: TRBV28
clone size: -
D gene: -
J gene: TRBJ2-7
CDR3 protein: CASSTSYEQYF
CDR3 DNA: TGTGCCAGCAGTACCTCCTACGAGCAGTACTTC

V gene: TRBV6-5
clone size: -
D gene: -
J gene: TRBJ2-7
CDR3 protein: CASSKLEGPYEQYF
CDR3 DNA: TGTGCCAGCAGCAAGTTGGAGGGCCCCTACGAGCAGTACTTC

V gene: TRBV16
clone size: -
D gene: -
J gene: TRBJ1-2
CDR3 protein: CASSQDWHPLSGYTF
CDR3 DNA: TGTGCCAGCAGCCAAGATTGGCACCCGCTTTCCGGCTACACCTTC

V gene: TRBV2
clone size: -
D gene: TRBD2
J gene: TRBJ2-3
CDR3 protein: CASSVASGIDTQYF
CDR3 DNA: TGTGCCAGCAGTGTAGCTAGCGGGATAGATACGCAGTATTTT

V gene: TRBV27
clone size: -
D gene: -
J gene: TRBJ2-1
CDR3 protein: CASSLSAGTLYNEQFF
CDR3 DNA: TGTGCCAGCAGTTTAAGTGCGGGGACACTATACAATGAGCAGTTCTTC

V gene: TRBV5-5
clone size: -
D gene: -
J gene: TRBJ1-1
CDR3 protein: CASSLVGFAAEAFF
CDR3 DNA: TGTGCCAGCAGCTTGGTGGGGTTTGCCGCTGAAGCTTTCTTT

V gene: TRBV5-4
clone size: -
D gene: -
J gene: TRBJ2-5
CDR3 protein: CASSLESGETQYF
CDR3 DNA: TGTGCCAGCAGCTTGGAGAGTGGGGAGACCCAGTACTTC

V gene: TRBV9
clone size: -
D gene: -
J gene: TRBJ2-2
CDR3 protein: CASSAPNTGELFF
CDR3 DNA: TGTGCCAGCAGCGCTCCGAACACCGGGGAGCTGTTTTTT

V gene: TRBV7-9
clone size: -
D gene: TRBD2
J gene: TRBJ2-1
CDR3 protein: CATARDLWREGYNEQFF
CDR3 DNA: TGTGCCACCGCGAGGGATCTCTGGCGGGAGGGTTACAATGAGCAGTTCTTC

V gene: TRBV27
clone size: -
D gene: TRBD2
J gene: TRBJ2-3
CDR3 protein: CASSWASGFTDTQYF
CDR3 DNA: TGTGCCAGCAGTTGGGCTAGCGGGTTCACAGATACGCAGTATTTT

V gene: TRBV7-8
clone size: -
D gene: -
J gene: TRBJ2-1
CDR3 protein: CASSLFSHQANEQFF
CDR3 DNA: TGTGCCAGCAGCTTATTCAGCCATCAGGCTAATGAGCAGTTCTTC

V gene: TRBV10-3
clone size: -
D gene: -
J gene: TRBJ1-1
CDR3 protein: CAISEEDSRYTEAFF
CDR3 DNA: TGTGCCATCAGTGAGGAGGACTCTCGCTACACTGAAGCTTTCTTT

V gene: TRBV5-5
clone size: -
D gene: -
J gene: TRBJ2-7
CDR3 protein: CASSPTRGNEQYF
CDR3 DNA: TGTGCCAGCAGCCCAACCCGGGGGAACGAGCAGTACTTC

V gene: TRBV28
clone size: -
D gene: -
J gene: TRBJ1-5
CDR3 protein: CASNNFGTLVVRQPQHF
CDR3 DNA: TGTGCCAGCAATAATTTCGGGACTCTCGTTGTTCGTCAGCCCCAGCATTTT

V gene: TRBV2
clone size: -
D gene: TRBD2
J gene: TRBJ2-7
CDR3 protein: CASSPTSGRSYEQYF
CDR3 DNA: TGTGCCAGCAGTCCTACTAGCGGGAGATCCTACGAGCAGTACTTC

V gene: TRBV27
clone size: once
D gene: -
J gene: TRBJ1-2
CDR3 protein: CASSPHGNFGYTF
CDR3 DNA: TGTGCCAGCAGCCCACACGGGAATTTTGGCTACACCTTC

V gene: TRBV29-1
clone size: -
D gene: -
J gene: TRBJ2-3
CDR3 protein: CSAGGLADTQYF
CDR3 DNA: TGCAGCGCCGGGGGCCTAGCAGATACGCAGTATTTT

V gene: TRBV5-4
clone size: -
D gene: -
J gene: TRBJ2-2
CDR3 protein: CASSQILSTDNTGELFF
CDR3 DNA: TGTGCCAGCAGCCAGATCCTTTCGACAGACAACACCGGGGAGCTGTTTTTT

V gene: TRBV29-1
clone size: once
D gene: -
J gene: TRBJ2-7
CDR3 protein: CSVTPSGVIYEQYF
CDR3 DNA: TGCAGCGTGACCCCCTCCGGGGTTATTTACGAGCAGTACTTC

V gene: TRBV7-6
clone size: -
D gene: -
J gene: TRBJ2-1
CDR3 protein: CASSGYGSYNEQFF
CDR3 DNA: TGTGCCAGCAGCGGATACGGTTCCTACAATGAGCAGTTCTTC

V gene: TRBV5-6
clone size: -
D gene: -
J gene: TRBJ2-7
CDR3 protein: CASSQTSGTYEQYF
CDR3 DNA: TGTGCCAGCAGCCAAACGAGCGGAACCTACGAGCAGTACTTC

V gene: TRBV2
clone size: -
D gene: -
J gene: TRBJ1-5
CDR3 protein: CASSERLDYSNQPQHF
CDR3 DNA: TGTGCCAGCAGTGAACGGCTTGATTATAGCAATCAGCCCCAGCATTTT

V gene: TRBV28
clone size: -
D gene: TRBD2
J gene: TRBJ2-1
CDR3 protein: CASGTSGSEFF
CDR3 DNA: TGTGCCAGCGGTACTAGCGGGAGTGAGTTCTTC

V gene: TRBV6-5
clone size: -
D gene: TRBD1
J gene: TRBJ2-7
CDR3 protein: CASSFGQGSYEQYF
CDR3 DNA: TGTGCCAGCAGCTTTGGACAGGGCTCCTACGAGCAGTACTTC

V gene: TRBV27
clone size: -
D gene: -
J gene: TRBJ2-1
CDR3 protein: CASSWKGSSYNEQFF
CDR3 DNA: TGTGCCAGCAGTTGGAAGGGGAGCTCCTACAATGAGCAGTTCTTC

V gene: TRBV9
clone size: -
D gene: TRBD2
J gene: TRBJ2-2
CDR3 protein: CASSGSGRALLNTGELFF
CDR3 DNA: TGTGCCAGCAGCGGCAGCGGGAGGGCCCTATTGAACACCGGGGAGCTGTTTTTT

V gene: TRBV19
clone size: -
D gene: -
J gene: TRBJ2-7
CDR3 protein: CASSNPGGEQYF
CDR3 DNA: TGTGCCAGTAGTAACCCCGGCGGCGAGCAGTACTTC

V gene: TRBV7-9
clone size: -
D gene: -
J gene: TRBJ2-7
CDR3 protein: CASSFPPGTSYEQYF
CDR3 DNA: TGTGCCAGCAGCTTCCCTCCGGGGACAAGCTACGAGCAGTACTTC

V gene: TRBV4-1
clone size: -
D gene: -
J gene: TRBJ2-5
CDR3 protein: CASSPQGAPWREGWETQYF
CDR3 DNA: TGCGCCAGCAGCCCGCAGGGGGCGCCCTGGCGGGAGGGCTGGGAGACCCAGTACTTC

V gene: TRBV28
clone size: -
D gene: TRBD1
J gene: TRBJ2-7
CDR3 protein: CASSPLRDSYEQYF
CDR3 DNA: TGTGCCAGCAGTCCCCTCCGGGACAGCTACGAGCAGTACTTC

V gene: TRBV7-3
clone size: -
D gene: -
J gene: TRBJ2-7
CDR3 protein: CASSLRGEPPYEQYF
CDR3 DNA: TGTGCCAGCAGCTTAAGAGGGGAACCTCCCTACGAGCAGTACTTC

V gene: TRBV19
clone size: -
D gene: -
J gene: TRBJ1-5
CDR3 protein: CASTHPLDNQPQHF
CDR3 DNA: TGTGCCAGTACTCACCCCCTGGACAATCAGCCCCAGCATTTT

V gene: TRBV7-9
clone size: -
D gene: TRBD2
J gene: TRBJ2-5
CDR3 protein: CASSLGREGLGVQETQYF
CDR3 DNA: TGTGCCAGCAGCTTAGGACGGGAGGGCCTAGGTGTCCAAGAGACCCAGTACTTC

V gene: TRBV19
clone size: -
D gene: -
J gene: TRBJ2-2
CDR3 protein: CASSILPGPPSTGELFF
CDR3 DNA: TGTGCCAGTAGTATCCTCCCGGGCCCTCCGAGCACCGGGGAGCTGTTTTTT